These 14 T cell receptor beta chains were all obtained from the same sample, sequenced in a study of OX40 agonist ivuxolimab in advanced cancers. Method: immunoSEQ multiplex PCR; TCRdb's copy keeps in-frame clones and lacks some. The table lists some 86,000 clones, about 94% of them singletons. The sequencing here drew on CD4+ or CD8+ T cells sorted from blood, taken in a trial of the OX40 agonist ivuxolimab. Every receptor here comes from an adult with an advanced solid tumor such as melanoma, head and neck, liver or kidney cancer.

The chain links TRBV4-1 to TRBJ2-7, with a weak D call TRBD2 (5 bases). The CDR3 is 15 amino acids. The V gene's germline CDR1 is MGHRA and CDR2 YSYEKL. V shed 1 base and J shed 3 bases, with 13 bases lying between them. CDR3 bases: TGCGCCAGCAGCCAAGGAACCTACGGGAACTACGAGCAGTACTTC. Its translation is CASSQGTYGNYEQYF.

This sequence joins TRBV29-1 and TRBJ2-1, with 10 bases lining up with TRBD2. The CDR3 consists of 14 residues. Trimming cost V 6 bases and J 5 bases; bases outside gene matches: 7. Germline values: CDR1 SQVTM, CDR2 ANQGSEA. The CDR3 DNA is TGCAGCGTGCCACTAGCGGGACATCACAATGAGCAGTTCTTC. Translation gives CSVPLAGHHNEQFF.

This chain links TRBV6-5 with TRBJ2-7, with TRBD2 identical over 9 bases. The V gene's germline CDR1 is MNHEY and CDR2 SVGAGI. Losses at the gene ends were 0 bases for V and 5 bases for J; bases not matched to a gene: 8. This CDR3 has 16 amino acids. CDR3 nucleotides: TGTGCCAGCAGTTACTCCGGTGGTAGCGGGAGTGACGAGCAGTACTTC. Its translation is CASSYSGGSGSDEQYF.

This chain joins TRBV28 and TRBJ1-1; a possible D gene is TRBD1 (6 bases). The CDR3 has 15 amino acids. Germline V gives CDR1 MDHEN, CDR2 SYDVKM. Trimming stripped 3 bases from V and 1 base from J, with 12 bases between. CDR3 sequence reads: CASSLTGGSNTEAFF. CDR3 DNA sequence: TGTGCCAGCAGTTTGACGGGGGGCTCGAACACTGAAGCTTTCTTT. The variable domain in full, completed from reference TRBV28 and TRBJ1-1, reads DVKVTQSSRYLVKRTGEKVFLECVQDMDHENMFWYRQDPGLGLRLIYFSYDVKMKEKGDIPEGYSVSREKKERFSLILESASTNQTSMYLCASSLTGGSNTEAFFGQGTRLTVV.

The rearrangement joins TRBV5-6 to TRBJ2-4; TRBD1 might be the D (6 bases). The germline V gene has CDR1 SGHDT and CDR2 YYEEEE. With 2 bases removed from V and 8 bases from J, the gap between germline ends came to 11 bases. This CDR3 contains 13 residues. CDR3 DNA: TGTGCCAGCAGCTTAACAGGGAGTGACATTCAGTACTTC. Its protein product is CASSLTGSDIQYF. Full variable domain (rest looked up from reference TRBV5-6 and TRBJ2-4): DAGVTQSPTHLIKTRGQQVTLRCSPKSGHDTVSWYQQALGQGPQFIFQYYEEEERQRGNFPDRFSGHQFPNYSSELNVNALLLGDSALYLCASSLTGSDIQYFGAGTRLSVL.

The chain uses TRBV6-1 and TRBJ2-7; tentatively, D is TRBD2 (6 bases). The V gene's germline CDR1 is MNHNS and CDR2 SASEGT. The CDR3 is made up of 15 amino acids. Trimming cost V 6 bases and J 7 bases, with 22 bases left between them. The CDR3 bases are TGTGCCAGCAGACGGACCGGTACTAGCTTACATGAGCAGTACTTC. Translated, it gives CASRRTGTSLHEQYF.

The chain couples TRBV5-8 to TRBJ2-3, with 7 bases aligning to TRBD2. Germline CDR1 SGHTS, CDR2 YDEGEE. With V trimmed by 1 base and J by 5 bases, 7 bases remained unmatched. CDR3 size: 15 residues. CDR3 coding DNA: TGTGCCAGCAGCTTGAGAGGACTAGAAGGAGATACGCAGTATTTT. Translating gives CASSLRGLEGDTQYF.

The CDR3 region is CASSFEGDGGELFF. The CDR3 bases are TGTGCCAGCAGCTTCGAGGGCGATGGCGGGGAGCTGTTTTTT. The chain uses TRBV13 and TRBJ2-2; D perhaps matches TRBD2 (5 bases). This CDR3 is 14 amino acids long. CDR1 is PRHDT and CDR2 is FYEKMQ in the germline V gene (reference sequence). The ends were cut back, 3 bases at V and 7 bases at J, with 12 bases in the middle.

The V gene is TRBV6-5, the J gene TRBJ1-6; D unresolved. In germline, CDR1 is MNHEY, CDR2 SVGAGI. The germline V and J ends were trimmed by 6 bases and 9 bases, with 12 bases remaining between them. The CDR3 is 13 residues long. CDR3 nucleotides: TGTGCCAGCAGCTTCCAGTACTCTTCACCCCTCCACTTT. It encodes CASSFQYSSPLHF.

The chain is built from TRBV18 and TRBJ2-5; D is undetermined. The CDR3 totals 13 residues. Trimming removed 0 bases at V and 4 bases at J, with 6 bases between. The germline V gene encodes CDR1 KGHSH and CDR2 LQKENI. CDR3 residues: CASSPPIGETQYF. CDR3 sequence (DNA): TGTGCCAGCTCACCACCCATAGGAGAGACCCAGTACTTC.

The V gene is TRBV28, the J gene TRBJ2-1; TRBD2 aligns across 12 bases. Germline values: CDR1 MDHEN, CDR2 SYDVKM. The CDR3 is made up of 20 amino acids. Germline trimming cut 4 bases from V and 2 bases from J; bases unmatched to any gene: 15. CDR3 residues: CASSYTLTSGGTPTYNEQFF. DNA for the CDR3: TGTGCCAGCAGTTACACACTAACTAGCGGGGGGACGCCGACCTACAATGAGCAGTTCTTC.

V gene TRBV6-5 combines with J gene TRBJ2-7, with 7 positions matching TRBD2. This CDR3 contains 15 residues. V dropped 2 bases and J dropped 1; count of bases not matched to a gene: 5. The germline gives CDR1 MNHEY, CDR2 SVGAGI. The chain's CDR3 is CASSYRASGSYEQYF. The CDR3 DNA reads as TGTGCCAGCAGTTACCGGGCTAGCGGTTCCTACGAGCAGTACTTC.

This clone appeared a single time. The chain recombines TRBV21-1 with TRBJ1-5; the D segment call TRBD1 is taken from the table without a DNA check. TRBV21-1 is reported as a pseudogene. The CDR3 has 15 amino acids. As DNA, the CDR3 is TGTGCCAGCAGCACCCAGGGGGCGCGAGGGCAGCCCCAGCATTTT. Amino acids: CASSTQGARGQPQHF.

The V gene is TRBV7-6, the J gene TRBJ2-7; D gene unclear. Germline V gives CDR1 SGHVS, CDR2 FNYEAQ. Trimming left V 0 bases short and J 0 bases short, with 6 bases between. The CDR3 runs 14 residues. The CDR3, as DNA: TGTGCCAGCAGCTTAGCGGAGAGCTCCTACGAGCAGTACTTC. The encoded protein is CASSLAESSYEQYF.